This record covers a single T cell receptor (beta chain). The antigen remains unidentified. This sample stems from a study of cytomegalovirus exposure and HLA in healthy donors. Nominally healthy donors provided the samples, though records likely missed some immune exposures. Whole-study findings and limits: Later analysis reportedly placed an Asian-associated ancestry cluster below the roughly 690-donor mean in N-insertions. The study put under 200 TCR beta chains on its list as cytomegalovirus-associated.

Researchers ran the PCR with 60 Vbeta and 13 Jbeta primers. Original analysis: Approximately 12 million of tens of millions of unique TCR beta chains were shared, per a later count. Sequenced by immunoSEQ multiplex PCR; TCRdb stores in-frame clones only, minus some. The V and J calls and the clone size are those of that table, but D and trimming were determined from the DNA. The sample contains roughly 150,000 clones, 80% to 90% of which appear only once. This clonotype originated in a male donor in good health and CMV-seronegative. Sequencing was carried out using PBMCs.

This CDR3 is CATSRDTRMAEAFF. The CDR3 DNA sequence: TGTGCCACCAGCAGGGACACCCGGATGGCTGAAGCTTTCTTT. The gene calls are TRBV15 and TRBJ1-1, with D possibly TRBD1 on 5 matching bases. The V and J ends lost 3 bases and 6 bases respectively, with 14 bases between them. The CDR3 spans 14 residues. The germline V gene encodes CDR1 LNHNV and CDR2 YYDKDF (reference sequence).